A single sample gave rise to the 32 T cell receptor beta chains below, sequenced in a study of CXCR3-negative and CXCR3-positive naive CD8 T cells. The libraries of TRB cDNA were constructed through 5' RACE using UMI labels. Reanalyzing the 5' RACE reads, TCRdb keeps one entry per CDR3 protein, without DNA. This sample's table reports roughly 28,000 distinct CDR3 sequences. Source material: memory CD8+ T cells from blood. The receptors derive from a human donor in good health. Some clones in this sample may be carry-over from other donors' samples.

The rearrangement joins TRBV7-8 to TRBJ1-4. This CDR3 is built from 15 residues. Germline V gene sequence: CDR1 SGHVS, CDR2 FQNEAQ. CDR3: CASSLDDRTNEKLFF. Variable domain in full (rest from reference TRBV7-8 and TRBJ1-4): GAGVSQSPRYKVAKRGQDVALRCDPISGHVSLFWYQQALGQGPEFLTYFQNEAQLDKSGLPSDRFFAERPEGSVSTLKIQRTQQEDSAVYLCASSLDDRTNEKLFFGSGTQLSVL.

This chain joins TRBV20-1 and TRBJ2-7; TCRdb's D call of TRBD2 is untestable without DNA. The germline gives CDR1 DFQATT, CDR2 SNEGSKA (reference sequence). This CDR3 comprises 14 residues. The CDR3 region is CSARQGEGIYEQYF.

The rearrangement uses TRBV4-2 and TRBJ2-7; the D call from TCRdb, TRBD1, cannot be confirmed without DNA. Germline CDR1 reads LGHNA; CDR2 reads YNFKEQ. This CDR3 has 17 residues. The CDR3 protein is CASSHFRRGDVYYEQYF.

V usage is TRBV5-1 and J usage is TRBJ1-1. The CDR3 sequence is 16 residues long. Germline CDR1 and CDR2: SGHRS and YFSETQ. CDR3 loop: CASSLYGPYGNTEAFF.

The V gene is TRBV20-1, the J gene TRBJ2-5; TCRdb returns TRBD1, unconfirmable since there is no DNA. Germline V lookup: CDR1 DFQATT, CDR2 SNEGSKA (reference sequence). This CDR3 region has 14 residues. CDR3 sequence reads: CSARTGRSLETQYF.

V gene TRBV25-1 combines with J gene TRBJ2-1; absent DNA, TCRdb's TRBD2 call cannot be checked. The CDR3 loop spans 15 amino acids. CDR1 is MGHDK and CDR2 is SYGVNS in the germline V gene. The CDR3 is CASSESGGVYDEQFF.

This sequence joins TRBV10-3 and TRBJ2-7; TCRdb lists TRBD1, though no DNA is available to test this call. The CDR3 is made up of 13 amino acids. CDR1 and CDR2 (germline): ENHRY, SYGVKD. Here the CDR3 reads CAISRDSTYEQYF.

In terms of frequency, this clonotype is medium-sized. The V gene is TRBV6-2 or TRBV6-3, the J gene TRBJ1-2. Germline V CDR1 and CDR2: MNHEY, SVGEGT. This CDR3 has 11 residues. The chain's CDR3 is CASGIGYGYTF.

V usage is TRBV27 and J usage is TRBJ2-1. The V gene's germline CDR1 is MNHEY and CDR2 SMNVEV (reference sequence). The CDR3 totals 11 residues. CDR3 sequence reads: CASSSLYEQFF.

J is TRBJ2-1 and V is TRBV7-2; TCRdb names TRBD1, which stays unverified in the absence of DNA. This CDR3 has 16 amino acids. CDR1 is SGHTA and CDR2 is FQGNSA in the germline V gene. CDR3 region: CASSSFRDRGYNEQFF.

This chain's CDR3 is CASSYPHLAGEEKETQYF. The chain has TRBV7-2 and TRBJ2-5; TCRdb returns TRBD2, unconfirmable since there is no DNA. The CDR3 spans 18 residues. Germline CDR1 is SGHTA and CDR2 is FQGNSA. Using reference TRBV7-2 and TRBJ2-5 for the parts outside the CDR3, the full variable domain is GAGVSQSPSNKVTEKGKDVELRCDPISGHTALYWYRQSLGQGLEFLIYFQGNSAPDKSGLPSDRFSAERTGGSVSTLTIQRTQQEDSAVYLCASSYPHLAGEEKETQYFGPGTRLLVL.

This sequence joins TRBV5-1 and TRBJ1-1. CDR1 SGHRS and CDR2 YFSETQ come from the germline V gene. The CDR3 runs 15 residues. CDR3 loop: CASSLARGEGGEAFF.

The chain couples TRBV7-3 to TRBJ2-1. CDR3 length: 15 residues. Germline V gene sequence: CDR1 SGHTA, CDR2 FQGTGA. The CDR3 protein is CASSPFITIYNEQFF.

The J gene is TRBJ1-2, the V gene TRBV20-1. CDR3 length: 14 amino acids. In germline, CDR1 is DFQATT, CDR2 SNEGSKA (reference sequence). This CDR3 reads CSARDFDSYYGYTF.

The V gene is TRBV7-6, the J gene TRBJ2-7. Germline CDR1 SGHVS, CDR2 FNYEAQ. The length of the CDR3 is 14 residues. CDR3 amino acids: CASSLASTSYEQYF. The variable domain in full, completed from reference TRBV7-6 and TRBJ2-7, reads GAGVSQSPRYKVTKRGQDVALRCDPISGHVSLYWYRQALGQGPEFLTYFNYEAQQDKSGLPNDRFSAERPEGSISTLTIQRTEQRDSAMYRCASSLASTSYEQYFGPGTRLTVT.

V is TRBV7-6 and J is TRBJ2-7; TCRdb designates TRBD1, a call that cannot be tested without DNA. The CDR3 has 14 amino acids. From germline, CDR1 is SGHVS and CDR2 FNYEAQ. Here the CDR3 reads CASSLARGTYEQYF.

The CDR3 protein is CASSLVRGTEAFF. The gene calls are TRBV12-3 or TRBV12-4 and TRBJ1-1; TCRdb reports TRBD1, a call that lacks DNA to check it against. The CDR3 loop spans 13 amino acids.

This chain connects TRBV7-7 to TRBJ2-1; TCRdb indicates TRBD1, and absent DNA this call remains unverified. This CDR3 comprises 15 residues. CDR1 and CDR2 from the germline V gene are SSHAT and FNYEAQ (reference sequence). CDR3 protein: CASSLQAGAKNEQFF.

V and J are TRBV4-3 and TRBJ2-7; TCRdb names TRBD1, which stays unverified in the absence of DNA. The length of the CDR3 is 13 residues. Germline V lookup: CDR1 LGHNA, CDR2 YSLEER. CDR3: CASSQGGGSEQYF.

The CDR3 spells CASSPGQGVTEAFF. This chain joins TRBV6-4 and TRBJ1-1; the TRBD1 assignment by TCRdb is unverifiable without DNA. This CDR3 has 14 residues. The germline V gene encodes CDR1 MRHNA and CDR2 SNTAGT.

V is TRBV29-1 and J is TRBJ1-1. CDR1 SQVTM and CDR2 ANQGSEA come from the germline V gene. CDR3 length: 12 residues. The CDR3 reads CSVDELNTEAFF. The whole variable domain, filled in from reference TRBV29-1 and TRBJ1-1, reads SAVISQKPSRDICQRGTSLTIQCQVDSQVTMMFWYRQQPGQSLTLIATANQGSEATYESGFVIDKFPISRPNLTFSTLTVSNMSPEDSSIYLCSVDELNTEAFFGQGTRLTVV.

The chain uses TRBV7-9 and TRBJ2-3; without DNA, the TCRdb call of TRBD1 cannot be checked. The CDR3 has 16 residues. CDR1 is SEHNR and CDR2 is FQNEAQ in the germline V gene (reference sequence). CDR3 protein: CASSARDGMNTDTQYF.

The chain uses TRBV5-1 and TRBJ2-3; the D call of TRBD1 rests on TCRdb alone, since no DNA is present to check it. The CDR3 totals 15 residues. From germline, CDR1 is SGHRS and CDR2 YFSETQ. Here the CDR3 reads CASRTGDYSTDTQYF.

This chain joins TRBV20-1 and TRBJ2-7; TCRdb picks TRBD1, but there is no DNA to check that call. The CDR3 length is 16 residues. Germline CDR1 is DFQATT and CDR2 is SNEGSKA (reference sequence). The CDR3 reads CSARDPKGQGSYEQYF.

The chain combines TRBV28 with TRBJ2-7; the D gene TCRdb calls, TRBD1, cannot be checked with no DNA. Germline-derived CDR1 and CDR2 are MDHEN and SYDVKM. The CDR3 contains 14 residues. The CDR3: CASSTGTGSYEQYF.

This rearrangement joins TRBV25-1 to TRBJ2-1. The CDR3 consists of 17 residues. Germline values: CDR1 MGHDK, CDR2 SYGVNS. The CDR3 loop reads CASSESLMGPTYNEQFF.

The V and J genes are TRBV25-1 and TRBJ1-4. The CDR3 length is 15 residues. Germline CDR1 and CDR2: MGHDK and SYGVNS. CDR3 residues: CASSESHILEEKLFF.

The genes are TRBV18 and TRBJ2-5. CDR3 length: 13 residues. CDR1 and CDR2 (germline): KGHSH, LQKENI. CDR3 sequence: CASSPTTDEAQYF.

The chain recombines TRBV28 with TRBJ2-1; TCRdb lists TRBD2, though no DNA is available to test this call. This CDR3 spans 15 amino acids. Germline CDR1 is MDHEN and CDR2 is SYDVKM. The CDR3 loop is CASTQEGLTNNEQFF.

The chain recombines TRBV21-1 with TRBJ2-1; the D call of TRBD1 rests on TCRdb alone, since no DNA is present to check it. TRBV21-1 is tagged as a pseudogene. This CDR3 region has 15 residues. Here the CDR3 reads CASSNRTGVRNEQFF.

The rearrangement links TRBV20-1 to TRBJ2-7; TCRdb picks TRBD2, but there is no DNA to check that call. CDR3 length: 12 residues. Germline V gene lookup returns CDR1 DFQATT and CDR2 SNEGSKA (reference sequence). The CDR3 region is CSARFEGAEQYF.

The J gene is TRBJ2-7, the V gene TRBV29-1. There are 11 residues in the CDR3. Germline loops: CDR1 SQVTM, CDR2 ANQGSEA. CDR3 sequence: CSAQRSYEQYF.